Listed below are T cell receptor beta chains from one sample, sequenced in a study of blood T cell repertoires in COVID-19. Measured with immunoSEQ multiplex PCR; TCRdb has only the in-frame clones, and not every one. The top ten hold less than 8% of the sample, which has around 100,000 clones, 82% seen once. Sequencing used peripheral blood. The origin of the receptors is a man between 70 and 80 years old with acute or convalescent COVID-19. The CDR3 runs from the conserved cysteine through the conserved F or W. A D gene is named only where the DNA matches it firmly. Only part of the rows carry a size: once, few, many, or a class if the clone is expanded.

J gene,D gene,clone size,V gene,CDR3 protein,CDR3 DNA
TRBJ1-5,TRBD1,.,TRBV5-6,CASSLRGTGGWQPQHF,TGTGCCAGCAGCTTGAGGGGGACAGGCGGTTGGCAGCCCCAGCATTTT
TRBJ1-2,.,.,TRBV27,CASSRTEVDGYTF,TGTGCCAGCAGCAGGACAGAGGTTGATGGCTACACCTTC
TRBJ1-1,.,.,TRBV5-1,CASSLERDTEAFF,TGCGCCAGCAGCTTGGAGAGGGACACTGAAGCTTTCTTT
TRBJ1-5,TRBD1,.,TRBV5-1,CASSLDGTGHNQPQHF,TGCGCCAGCAGCTTGGATGGGACAGGCCACAATCAGCCCCAGCATTTT
TRBJ2-1,TRBD1,.,TRBV6-1,CASSDRDRSYNEQFF,TGTGCCAGCAGTGACCGGGACAGATCCTACAATGAGCAGTTCTTC
TRBJ1-1,TRBD1,.,TRBV5-1,CASTRQGAGEAFF,TGCGCCAGCACCCGACAGGGGGCGGGTGAAGCTTTCTTT
TRBJ2-3,TRBD2,.,TRBV11-3,CASSQRAGVSDTQYF,TGTGCCAGCAGCCAGCGGGCGGGAGTGTCAGATACGCAGTATTTT
TRBJ1-5,TRBD1,.,TRBV28,CASSRTGLGNQPQHF,TGTGCCAGCAGCCGGACAGGGCTTGGCAATCAGCCCCAGCATTTT
TRBJ1-5,TRBD1,few,TRBV19,CASRTGHQPQHF,TGTGCCAGTCGGACAGGCCATCAGCCCCAGCATTTT
TRBJ1-1,.,.,TRBV7-6,CASSLETGKNTEAFF,TGTGCCAGCAGCTTGGAAACAGGGAAGAACACTGAAGCTTTCTTT
TRBJ2-2,.,once,TRBV3-1/TRBV3-2,CASSQDLGHPRTGELFF,TGTGCCAGCAGCCAAGATTTGGGACACCCAAGGACCGGGGAGCTGTTTTTT
TRBJ1-3,TRBD1,.,TRBV6-1,CASSEGQGVRNTIYF,TGTGCCAGCAGTGAAGGACAGGGGGTCCGGAACACCATATATTTT
TRBJ2-2,.,once,TRBV5-1,CASSLEGAGELFF,TGCGCCAGCAGCTTGGAGGGGGCCGGGGAGCTGTTTTTT
TRBJ1-5,TRBD1,few,TRBV7-2,CASSLETTGGQPQHF,TGTGCCAGCAGCTTAGAGACCACAGGGGGTCAGCCCCAGCATTTT
TRBJ2-3,TRBD2,.,TRBV5-1,CASSPRTSGSGDTQYF,TGCGCCAGCAGCCCTAGGACTAGCGGGAGCGGGGATACGCAGTATTTT
TRBJ1-1,.,once,TRBV10-3,CAISESRRNTEAFF,TGTGCCATCAGTGAGTCGCGCCGGAACACTGAAGCTTTCTTT
TRBJ1-2,TRBD1,few,TRBV7-9,CASSPPGGYYGYTF,TGTGCCAGCAGCCCGCCAGGGGGCTACTATGGCTACACCTTC
TRBJ2-7,.,once,TRBV7-2,CASSLDTGFEQYF,TGTGCCAGCAGCTTAGACACAGGGTTCGAGCAGTACTTC
TRBJ1-6,.,.,TRBV4-1,CASSQEEGGGSPLHF,TGCGCCAGCAGCCAAGAGGAGGGTGGCGGTTCACCCCTCCACTTT
TRBJ1-6,.,.,TRBV7-8,CASSLNSRGGGLGSLHF,TGTGCCAGCAGCTTAAACTCCAGGGGCGGTGGGTTGGGGTCCCTCCACTTT